The 31 T cell receptor beta chains in this list originate from one sample, sequenced in a study of cytomegalovirus exposure and HLA in healthy donors. The PCR had 60 Vbeta and 13 Jbeta primers. Sequenced by immunoSEQ multiplex PCR; TCRdb stores in-frame clones only, minus some. The clone table shows about 110,000 clones, with the ten largest holding about 0.59%. Sequenced: PBMCs. The origin of the receptors is a middle-aged man in good health and CMV-seronegative.

V gene TRBV4-2 combines with J gene TRBJ1-6; 10 bases match TRBD1. With 2 bases clipped from V and 10 bases from J, the junction kept 8 bases outside the gene matches. Per the germline V gene, CDR1 is LGHNA and CDR2 is YNFKEQ. This CDR3 has 16 residues. CDR3 loop: CASSQPGTGEGSPLHF. The DNA of the CDR3 is TGTGCCAGCAGCCAACCTGGGACAGGGGAAGGATCACCCCTCCACTTT.

V is TRBV4-3 and J is TRBJ2-1; weak D call: TRBD2 (5 bases). The CDR3 has 13 residues. CDR1 and CDR2 (germline): LGHNA, YSLEER. Trimming shortened V by 0 bases and J by 6 bases, and 6 bases separated the two germline ends. CDR3 sequence (DNA): TGCGCCAGCAGCCAAGAGCGGGTCAATGAGCAGTTCTTC. Translation: CASSQERVNEQFF.

The chain links TRBV6-6 to TRBJ2-7, with a possible D match to TRBD2 (7 bases). Germline-derived CDR1 and CDR2 are MNHNY and SVGAGI (reference sequence). The CDR3 loop spans 16 amino acids. Trimming removed 7 bases at V and 0 bases at J, with 19 bases between. The CDR3 reads CASTLRGGLSSYEQYF. The CDR3 DNA reads as TGTGCCAGCACCTTGAGGGGGGGCCTTAGCTCCTACGAGCAGTACTTC.

J is TRBJ2-7 and V is TRBV13; D is perhaps TRBD2 (6 bases). This CDR3 comprises 16 residues. Trimming took 5 bases from V and 2 from J, leaving 19 bases between them. Germline lookup yields CDR1 PRHDT and CDR2 FYEKMQ (reference sequence). This chain's CDR3 is CASSPTGGGSPYEQYF. The CDR3 DNA reads TGTGCCAGCAGCCCCACCGGTGGGGGGTCGCCCTACGAGCAGTACTTC. Supplemented by reference TRBV13 and TRBJ2-7, the full variable domain reads AAGVIQSPRHLIKEKRETATLKCYPIPRHDTVYWYQQGPGQDPQFLISFYEKMQSDKGSIPDRFSAQQFSDYHSELNMSSLELGDSALYFCASSPTGGGSPYEQYFGPGTRLTVT.

The rearrangement uses TRBV20-1 and TRBJ1-1; perhaps TRBD1 as D (5 bases). This CDR3 is 11 amino acids long. The germline V and J ends were trimmed by 6 bases and 9 bases, with 14 bases remaining between them. Germline loops: CDR1 DFQATT, CDR2 SNEGSKA (reference sequence). The CDR3 DNA follows: TGCAGTGCCCGGGAGGGACCCCAAGCTTTCTTT. This translates into CSAREGPQAFF.

The chain carries TRBV19 and TRBJ2-1; 10 bases fit TRBD1. The CDR3 has 15 amino acids. Germline V CDR1 and CDR2: LNHDA, SQIVND (reference sequence). J gave up 9 bases and V 3 bases, and 8 bases lay outside the gene matches. This CDR3 reads CASSIRQGADVEQFF. In DNA, the CDR3 is TGTGCCAGTAGTATCCGACAGGGGGCGGATGTTGAGCAGTTCTTC.

This sequence joins TRBV7-2 and TRBJ1-1, with 8 bases that match TRBD1. Germline values: CDR1 SGHTA, CDR2 FQGNSA. The CDR3 sequence is 14 residues long. V gave up 5 bases and J gave up 5 bases; unmatched junction bases: 7. The CDR3 DNA is TGTGCCAGCAGCCGGGACAGGTCGAGGACTGAAGCTTTCTTT. Its translation: CASSRDRSRTEAFF. Drawing the rest from reference TRBV7-2 and TRBJ1-1, the complete variable domain is GAGVSQSPSNKVTEKGKDVELRCDPISGHTALYWYRQSLGQGLEFLIYFQGNSAPDKSGLPSDRFSAERTGGSVSTLTIQRTQQEDSAVYLCASSRDRSRTEAFFGQGTRLTVV.

This sequence joins TRBV7-8 and TRBJ2-2; 12 nucleotides line up with TRBD2. J gave up 8 bases and V 1 base, and 2 bases lay outside the gene matches. The CDR3 is 15 residues long. CDR1 is SGHVS and CDR2 is FQNEAQ in the germline V gene. CDR3 sequence reads: CASSLVLAGGGELFF. In nucleotides, the CDR3 is TGTGCCAGCAGCTTAGTACTAGCGGGGGGTGGGGAGCTGTTTTTT.

This chain connects TRBV18 to TRBJ1-1; D unclear. Germline lookup yields CDR1 KGHSH and CDR2 LQKENI. V was trimmed by 5 bases and J by 0 bases, leaving 10 bases between them. CDR3 length: 14 amino acids. CDR3 in amino acids: CASSETPLNTEAFF. CDR3 DNA: TGTGCCAGCTCAGAGACACCGTTGAACACTGAAGCTTTCTTT.

This chain connects TRBV4-3 to TRBJ1-3; possibly TRBD1 for D (5 bases). Trimming removed 1 base at V and 0 bases at J, with 10 bases between. Looked up from germline, CDR1 is LGHNA and CDR2 is YSLEER. This CDR3 has 16 amino acids. The DNA for the CDR3 is TGCGCCAGCAGCCAAGGGGGACTGATCTCTGGAAACACCATATATTTT. It encodes CASSQGGLISGNTIYF.

The rearrangement uses TRBV2 and TRBJ1-3; tentative D call: TRBD1 (6 bases). CDR3 length: 15 amino acids. V was cut by 7 bases and J by 0 bases, with 13 bases left in between. The germline V gene encodes CDR1 SNHLY and CDR2 FYNNEI. Here the CDR3 reads CASILQGHSGNTIYF. The CDR3 DNA sequence: TGTGCCAGCATTTTACAGGGCCACTCTGGAAACACCATATATTTT.

The chain links TRBV9 to TRBJ1-6; D call uncertain. Germline V CDR1 and CDR2: SGDLS, YYNGEE. The CDR3 is 15 amino acids. V dropped 2 bases and J dropped 0 bases, with 6 bases sitting between them. CDR3 bases: TGTGCCAGCAGCGTGGAGAGCTCCTATAATTCACCCCTCCACTTT. Encoded protein: CASSVESSYNSPLHF.

The gene calls are TRBV5-4 and TRBJ1-6; D remains ambiguous. Germline CDR1 SGHNT, CDR2 YYREEE (reference sequence). V gave up 0 bases and J gave up 7 bases, with 8 bases separating them. This CDR3 region has 14 residues. The chain's CDR3 is CASSLVPLNSPLHF. CDR3 DNA: TGTGCCAGCAGCTTGGTTCCGTTGAATTCACCCCTCCACTTT.

The J gene is TRBJ1-1, the V gene TRBV7-2; possible D gene TRBD1, 6 bases. V lost 3 bases and J lost 0, with 8 bases in between. Germline assignment: CDR1 SGHTA and CDR2 FQGNSA. The CDR3 length is 14 residues. The CDR3 spells CASSFRDMNTEAFF. Here the CDR3 DNA reads TGTGCCAGCAGCTTCCGGGACATGAACACTGAAGCTTTCTTT. The variable domain in full, completed from reference TRBV7-2 and TRBJ1-1, reads GAGVSQSPSNKVTEKGKDVELRCDPISGHTALYWYRQSLGQGLEFLIYFQGNSAPDKSGLPSDRFSAERTGGSVSTLTIQRTQQEDSAVYLCASSFRDMNTEAFFGQGTRLTVV.

The chain is built from TRBV5-1 and TRBJ1-3, with D possibly TRBD1 on 5 matching bases. With 4 bases removed from V and 3 bases from J, the gap between germline ends came to 11 bases. The germline gives CDR1 SGHRS, CDR2 YFSETQ. This CDR3 is built from 14 residues. CDR3: CASSQGALGNTIYF. DNA for the CDR3: TGCGCCAGCAGCCAAGGGGCGCTTGGAAACACCATATATTTT.

The chain uses TRBV5-8 and TRBJ1-1, with TRBD1 matching over 7 bases. This CDR3 is built from 17 residues. The V gene end was trimmed by 5 bases and the J gene end by 3 bases; junction bases not matched to a gene: 16. The germline gives CDR1 SGHTS, CDR2 YDEGEE. This chain's CDR3 is CASSQKQGSLLDTEAFF. CDR3 coding DNA: TGTGCCAGCAGTCAGAAACAGGGGTCGCTTTTGGACACTGAAGCTTTCTTT.

The chain links TRBV5-4 to TRBJ1-4; the match to TRBD1 covers 10 bases. The germline V gene encodes CDR1 SGHNT and CDR2 YYREEE (reference sequence). The CDR3 is 16 amino acids. Losses at the gene ends were 3 bases for V and 5 bases for J; bases not matched to a gene: 7. The CDR3 sequence: CASSSDPGQGNEKLFF. The CDR3 DNA follows: TGTGCCAGCAGCTCGGACCCGGGACAGGGGAATGAAAAACTGTTTTTT.

This sequence joins TRBV7-9 and TRBJ1-5; 9 bases agree with TRBD1. The CDR3 is 17 residues long. V was clipped by 1 base and J by 4 bases; unmatched bases: 8. Germline CDR1 reads SEHNR; CDR2 reads FQNEAQ (reference sequence). The CDR3 region is CASSLGVQDRGNQPQHF. The CDR3 DNA reads TGTGCCAGCAGCTTAGGTGTGCAGGACAGGGGAAATCAGCCCCAGCATTTT. Supplemented by reference TRBV7-9 and TRBJ1-5, the full variable domain reads DTGVSQNPRHKITKRGQNVTFRCDPISEHNRLYWYRQTLGQGPEFLTYFQNEAQLEKSRLLSDRFSAERPKGSFSTLEIQRTEQGDSAMYLCASSLGVQDRGNQPQHFGDGTRLSIL.

This rearrangement joins TRBV7-9 to TRBJ1-2, with unresolved D. The V gene's germline CDR1 is SEHNR and CDR2 FQNEAQ (reference sequence). The CDR3 is 14 residues long. Trimming shortened V by 5 bases and J by 0 bases, and 10 bases separated the two germline ends. The CDR3 region has the DNA TGTGCCAGCAGCCCACATTCCTCTAACTATGGCTACACCTTC. It specifies CASSPHSSNYGYTF.

V is TRBV27 and J is TRBJ2-7; weak D call: TRBD2 (6 bases). The CDR3 is 13 residues long. Trimming shortened V by 7 bases and J by 6 bases, and 16 bases separated the two germline ends. Looked up from germline, CDR1 is MNHEY and CDR2 is SMNVEV (reference sequence). The DNA for the CDR3 is TGTGCCAGCATTTCCGGGACTTATGGCGAGCAGTACTTC. As protein: CASISGTYGEQYF.

This chain links TRBV7-3 with TRBJ2-1; 7 nucleotides line up with TRBD2. Germline V CDR1 and CDR2: SGHTA, FQGTGA. V lost 4 bases and J lost 5; bases outside the gene matches: 8. The CDR3 is 15 amino acids. The CDR3 sequence is CASSSGASGNNEQFF. As DNA, the CDR3 is TGTGCCAGCAGCTCCGGGGCTAGCGGAAACAATGAGCAGTTCTTC.

V usage is TRBV2 and J usage is TRBJ1-2, with 8 nucleotides matching TRBD1. With V trimmed by 6 bases and J by 4 bases, 7 bases remained unmatched. The CDR3 runs 14 residues. The germline gives CDR1 SNHLY, CDR2 FYNNEI. This chain's CDR3 is CASRMTGVGYGYTF. Written as DNA, the CDR3 is TGTGCCAGCAGGATGACAGGGGTTGGCTATGGCTACACCTTC.

This chain connects TRBV7-2 to TRBJ2-1; 12 bases line up with TRBD2. Germline V gene sequence: CDR1 SGHTA, CDR2 FQGNSA. J gave up 4 bases and V 5 bases, and 9 bases lay outside the gene matches. The CDR3 runs 17 residues. CDR3 region: CASSPRGGLAGYNEQFF. CDR3 DNA: TGTGCCAGCAGCCCACGAGGGGGACTAGCGGGTTACAATGAGCAGTTCTTC.

This chain joins TRBV7-9 and TRBJ2-3; a weak D match, TRBD2 (5 bases). Per the germline V gene, CDR1 is SEHNR and CDR2 is FQNEAQ (reference sequence). Trimming removed 1 base from V and 6 bases from J, with 11 bases in between. CDR3 length: 14 residues. CDR3 coding DNA: TGTGCCAGCAGCTTAGGAGGGAGTTCGGATACGCAGTATTTT. It is translated as CASSLGGSSDTQYF.

The chain is built from TRBV10-3 and TRBJ2-7; maybe TRBD1 (5 bases). The CDR3 totals 14 residues. Trimming cost V 7 bases and J 4 bases, with 17 bases left between them. Germline CDR1 and CDR2: ENHRY and SYGVKD. CDR3 loop: CAIKVDKGLYEQYF. CDR3 in DNA: TGTGCCATCAAGGTTGACAAGGGGTTATACGAGCAGTACTTC.

The chain uses TRBV6-6 and TRBJ1-1; possibly TRBD1 for D (6 bases). CDR3 length: 14 residues. The germline V gene has CDR1 MNHNY and CDR2 SVGAGI (reference sequence). Trimming stripped 2 bases from V and 6 bases from J, with 13 bases between. Written as DNA, the CDR3 is TGTGCCAGCAGTTACCCGGCAGGACAGCCTGAAGCTTTCTTT. This gives the protein CASSYPAGQPEAFF.

V gene TRBV5-1 combines with J gene TRBJ1-6; TRBD1 might be the D (5 bases). This CDR3 contains 16 residues. Trimming pared 1 base from V and 7 bases from J, leaving 15 bases between. Germline V gene sequence: CDR1 SGHRS, CDR2 YFSETQ. The CDR3 reads CASSLSPLTENSPLHF. Written as DNA, the CDR3 is TGCGCCAGCAGCTTGTCCCCTTTGACAGAGAATTCACCCCTCCACTTT.

The rearrangement uses TRBV6-6 and TRBJ1-6; tentatively, D is TRBD1 (6 bases). V was shortened by 0 bases and J by 7 bases, with 13 bases between the two germline ends. Germline values: CDR1 MNHNY, CDR2 SVGAGI (reference sequence). The CDR3 is 16 amino acids. The CDR3 nucleotides are TGTGCCAGCAGTTACTCGCGAGGGGGATTCAATTCACCCCTCCACTTT. It translates to CASSYSRGGFNSPLHF.

The rearrangement joins TRBV19 to TRBJ1-5, with 8 bases fitting TRBD1. The CDR3 spans 15 residues. Germline-derived CDR1 and CDR2 are LNHDA and SQIVND (reference sequence). Trimming took 4 bases from V and 6 from J; bases not matched to a gene: 8. Here the CDR3 reads CASSTSPGGGQPQHF. CDR3 DNA sequence: TGTGCCAGTAGTACATCCCCAGGGGGCGGTCAGCCCCAGCATTTT.

The chain couples TRBV9 to TRBJ1-2; D unclear. Germline loops: CDR1 SGDLS, CDR2 YYNGEE. Trimming took 0 bases from V and 0 from J, leaving 12 bases between them. The length of the CDR3 is 16 residues. The chain's CDR3 is CASSVGSSPSNYGYTF. The CDR3 DNA sequence: TGTGCCAGCAGCGTAGGGAGTTCCCCATCTAACTATGGCTACACCTTC.

The chain couples TRBV5-6 to TRBJ1-2; possible D gene TRBD1, 5 bases. CDR1 and CDR2 (germline): SGHDT, YYEEEE. V lost 0 bases and J lost 8, with 11 bases in between. This CDR3 contains 13 residues. DNA for the CDR3: TGTGCCAGCAGCTTGGCCGTGGCAGGGGGCTACACCTTC. Amino acids: CASSLAVAGGYTF.